These 9 T cell receptor beta chains came from one sample sequenced in a study of cytotoxic CD8 clonotypes in ibrutinib-treated CLL. Assay used: immunoSEQ multiplex PCR; TCRdb lists only in-frame clones, some missing. Counted here are over 140,000 clones, 80% occurring once; the ten biggest clones make up 7.5% to 9%. The sample in question was PBMCs, obtained after 36 months of ibrutinib treatment. The origin of the receptors is a human donor with chronic lymphocytic leukemia.

The CDR3 region has the DNA TGCGCCAGCAGAGACTGGACTAGCGGCTCCTACAATGAGCAGTTCTTC. It is translated as CASRDWTSGSYNEQFF. This sequence joins TRBV10-2 and TRBJ2-1; 10 nucleotides match TRBD2. This CDR3 is built from 16 residues. The germline V gene has CDR1 WSHSY and CDR2 SAAADI. J was trimmed by 0 bases and V by 6 bases; bases with no gene match: 5.

This sequence joins TRBV27 and TRBJ2-7; D is possibly TRBD2 (5 bases). Looked up from germline, CDR1 is MNHEY and CDR2 is SMNVEV (reference sequence). This CDR3 contains 13 residues. V gave up 1 base and J gave up 4 bases, with 8 bases separating them. The CDR3 region has the DNA TGTGCCAGCAGTTTATTACGAGGGTACGAGCAGTACTTC. As protein: CASSLLRGYEQYF.

As for this clone: A far larger clone differs by one base, so this is likely a read error. Distinct nucleotide sequences in the sample also encode this CDR3. CDR3 in DNA: TGTGCCAGCAGCGTAGGCGGCAATACACCCCTCCATTTT. Amino acids: CASSVGGNTPLHF. This chain uses TRBV9 with TRBJ1-6; no clear D gene. Per germline, CDR1 SGDLS and CDR2 YYNGEE. CDR3 length equals 13 residues.

The CDR3 DNA reads TGCGCCAGCAGCGGACTAGCGGGAGGAGTTGAGCAGTTCTTC. Its protein is CASSGLAGGVEQFF. The rearrangement links TRBV10-1 to TRBJ2-1, with TRBD2 matching over 14 bases. Germline trimming cut 6 bases from V and 9 bases from J; bases unmatched to any gene: 4. The germline CDR1 and CDR2 sequences are WNHNN and SYGVQD (reference sequence). The CDR3 length is 14 residues.

The rearrangement links TRBV6-5 to TRBJ2-1; 11 bases are a match to TRBD2. The length of the CDR3 is 12 residues. In germline, CDR1 is MNHEY, CDR2 SVGAGI. V was pared by 5 bases and J by 14 bases, with 5 bases of the junction left unmatched. CDR3 bases: TGTGCCAGCAGTAACTTAGCGGGAGGGGAGTTCTTC. Translation gives CASSNLAGGEFF.

V and J are TRBV19 and TRBJ1-4; 7 bases match TRBD1. V dropped 8 bases and J dropped 2; count of bases not matched to a gene: 2. This CDR3 has 13 amino acids. Germline CDR1 is LNHDA and CDR2 is SQIVND (reference sequence). The CDR3 sequence is CASQGGTNEKLFF. The CDR3 nucleotides read TGTGCCAGTCAAGGGGGCACTAATGAAAAACTGTTTTTT.

The CDR3 reads CASSPLLRLRQETQYF. Written as DNA, the CDR3 is TGTGCCAGCAGCCCACTTCTTAGGTTACGGCAAGAGACCCAGTACTTC. The chain has TRBV11-2 and TRBJ2-5, with unresolved D. V gave up 5 bases and J gave up 2 bases, with 18 bases separating them. The CDR3 is 16 residues long. The V gene's germline CDR1 is SGHAT and CDR2 FQNNGV. The entire variable domain, with the rest obtained from reference TRBV11-2 and TRBJ2-5, is as follows: EAGVAQSPRYKIIEKRQSVAFWCNPISGHATLYWYQQILGQGPKLLIQFQNNGVVDDSQLPKDRFSAERLKGVDSTLKIQPAKLEDSAVYLCASSPLLRLRQETQYFGPGTRLLVL.

The V call is TRBV10-3, the J call TRBJ2-7; D unclear. Looked up from germline, CDR1 is ENHRY and CDR2 is SYGVKD. CDR3 size: 13 residues. Deletions cut 9 bases from V and 2 bases from J, with 14 bases between. The chain's CDR3 is CAILELQTYEQYF. CDR3 sequence (DNA): TGTGCCATTCTGGAACTACAAACCTACGAGCAGTACTTC.

The CDR3 region is CASSLVPREKTQYF. The CDR3 nucleotides are TGTGCCAGCAGCTTAGTCCCTAGGGAAAAGACCCAGTACTTC. The J gene is TRBJ2-5, the V gene TRBV7-6, with D hard to call. The CDR3 runs to 14 residues. V was trimmed by 1 base and J by 6 bases, leaving 12 bases between them. CDR1 and CDR2 (germline): SGHVS, FNYEAQ.